A selection of T cell receptor beta chains follows, all from one sample in a study of T cell responses to AZD1222 COVID-19 vaccine. TCRdb keeps only in-frame clones here, not all; method: immunoSEQ multiplex PCR. Here the sample spans some 170,000 clones, 70% to 90% being singletons. Here the sequenced sample was peripheral blood, taken 28 days after the second dose of the MenACWY control vaccine. The receptors originated from an adult who received the MenACWY meningococcal vaccine as a control. The conserved cysteine and the conserved F or W are not part of the CDR3 here. Each record gives: V gene, J gene, clone size, CDR3 protein. Clone size is not always given. Where it is, it says once, few, many or a class for expanded clones.

>TRBV28|TRBJ1-1|NA
ASSSGSEGDTEAF
>TRBV6-5|TRBJ2-2|NA
ANSGVRTGELF
>TRBV18|TRBJ1-4|NA
ASSPGQAHEKLF
>TRBV24-1|TRBJ2-1|NA
ATSETERDPPF
>TRBV24-1|TRBJ1-2|NA
ATSGSPTENYGYT
>TRBV30|TRBJ1-2|NA
AWSWVAMGGYT
>TRBV7-9|TRBJ1-5|NA
ASSPPIDKEPQH
>TRBV6-5|TRBJ1-4|NA
ASTRAGGLEEKLF
>TRBV12-3/TRBV12-4|TRBJ1-6|NA
ASSFSESPLH
>TRBV27|TRBJ2-1|NA
ASTIDRDSYNEQF
>TRBV4-2|TRBJ2-5|NA
ASSQVWVKEETQY
>TRBV19|TRBJ1-6|NA
ASSIEVHNSPLH
>TRBV25-1|TRBJ1-2|once
ASSELGFRDIGYT
>TRBV11-2|TRBJ2-3|NA
ASSPADTQY
>TRBV7-2|TRBJ1-5|NA
ASSLVDQPQH
>TRBV7-2|TRBJ1-1|NA
ASSLARGGTEAF
>TRBV4-1|TRBJ2-1|NA
ASSQEWGDEQF